This T cell receptor beta chain came from a study of T cells in Graves' hyperthyroidism and ophthalmopathy (dated by TCRdb to the late 2010s). Looking at the study overall: Peripheral blood was sampled at the time of initial diagnosis, prior to any treatment. TCR V-J signatures able to tell the groups apart were searched for in a discovery cohort of 95 to 100 patients, of whom about 40 had Graves' ophthalmopathy and roughly 58 had stable Graves' hyperthyroidism. Prospective prediction of ophthalmopathy was tested in an independent validation cohort of approximately 19 hyperthyroidism patients and some 17 patients who later progressed to ophthalmopathy. The approximately 100 discovery patients were divided at random into training and test sets in a 7:3 ratio. In addition, the study compared T-cell repertoires in thyroid tissue and in blood from about six Graves' hyperthyroidism patients. Once sampling was done, hyperthyroidism patients were given methimazole at a starting dose of 30 mg daily, whereas ophthalmopathy patients were given high-dose intravenous methylprednisolone. The paper reports TCR Vbeta CDR3 sequencing of over 120 peripheral blood samples: fewer than 50 ophthalmopathy, 70 to 85 hyperthyroidism and 17 progressor patients. Study-level results and caveats: Sample size was not statistically predetermined, and blinding of investigators to group allocation was not performed. In validation, progression to ophthalmopathy was predicted by the model with 65% to 71% sensitivity and roughly 76% specificity, a median of around 5.9 months before onset. Most expanded thyroid clonotypes (frequency above 0.001) were also found in blood, which suggests that blood repertoires may mirror thyroid immune responses. A model built on a 13 V-J signature distinguished ophthalmopathy from stable hyperthyroidism, reaching 85% to 90% sensitivity and around 82% specificity in cross-validation and 80%/75% in testing.

The TCR beta CDR3 regions were amplified from the RNA transcripts. The first round of RT-PCR for the TCR CDR3 was performed with the HTBI primer set and the Qiagen OneStep RT-PCR kit. Libraries were constructed in a second round of multiplex PCR, after which size selection and purification were performed. Sequencing of the libraries was done on an Illumina HiSeq2000 using paired-end 100 bp reads. Per the authors' processing: SOAPnuke was used to process the raw data, throwing out any read that contained adapters or uncalled bases, had a mean Phred below 15, or lacked an exact constant-primer or identifier match. COPE v1.2.5 was used to merge high-quality paired reads, and clonotypes were defined as unique nucleotide sequences. MiTCR v1.1 was used to align the clonotypes against IMGT TRBV, TRBD and TRBJ reference segments. Only V-J combinations with frequency above 0.0001, covering about 99% of repertoires, were analysed. A TCS score was defined as the ratio between F50 (clonal expansion) and ExV (chaos), using BLOSUM62-based TCRdist between CDR3 peptides within each V-J. Welch's t-statistics and random forest reduced approximately 520 V-J features to about 12, which were used in a naive Bayes classifier (R e1071). TCRdb reran the public reads through fastp at Q25 and MiXCR, keeping productive beta chains. Every CDR3 protein is listed once, alongside the most common genes and DNA of its rows. These V and J calls derive from TCRdb rather than the authors' analysis. The sample table contains hundreds of thousands of distinct CDR3 sequences; only one count was recorded for around a sixth of them. The top ten clones comprise approximately 15% of the sample.

Remarks on this clonotype: The target of this receptor is not known. No qualities accompany the bases; no much larger clone lies one base away.

Hyperthyroidism patients were newly diagnosed, had a disease duration of under 2 months, and were aged 18 to 65 years. Patients with uncontrolled infections, other autoimmune diseases, pregnancy or lactation were excluded. Diagnoses were established on the basis of clinical symptoms, serum thyroxine and TRAb, thyroid ultrasound, and orbital computed tomography. For progressor patients, blood was drawn at the first diagnosis of hyperthyroidism, before any ophthalmopathy symptoms had appeared. PBMCs were isolated from 10 ml of fresh peripheral blood by Ficoll-Paque density gradient centrifugation. Progressor patients were initially diagnosed with Graves' hyperthyroidism and developed ophthalmopathy during follow-up. Total RNA was extracted with Trizol reagent, and quality was checked on an Agilent 2100 Bioanalyzer. The CDR3 starts with the cysteine, ends with the phenylalanine, and has 14 residues. Only the CDR3 portion is preserved as DNA: 42 bases, with reading frame beginning at the first base. The junction carries 19 bases between V and J, which are trimmed by 2 bases and 11 bases respectively. CDR1 and CDR2 are drawn from the germline V gene: SGHRS, YFSETQ.

In this chain, TRBV5-1 is recombined with TRBJ1-1; the D gene identity is not certain. The source of this sequence is a woman aged 45-65 years with Graves' hyperthyroidism that later progressed to Graves' ophthalmopathy. Sequencing was performed on blood. The CDR3 corresponds to CASSFDIGSKPAFF. The DNA sequence follows: TGCGCCAGCAGCTTCGACATTGGCTCAAAACCGGCTTTCTTT.